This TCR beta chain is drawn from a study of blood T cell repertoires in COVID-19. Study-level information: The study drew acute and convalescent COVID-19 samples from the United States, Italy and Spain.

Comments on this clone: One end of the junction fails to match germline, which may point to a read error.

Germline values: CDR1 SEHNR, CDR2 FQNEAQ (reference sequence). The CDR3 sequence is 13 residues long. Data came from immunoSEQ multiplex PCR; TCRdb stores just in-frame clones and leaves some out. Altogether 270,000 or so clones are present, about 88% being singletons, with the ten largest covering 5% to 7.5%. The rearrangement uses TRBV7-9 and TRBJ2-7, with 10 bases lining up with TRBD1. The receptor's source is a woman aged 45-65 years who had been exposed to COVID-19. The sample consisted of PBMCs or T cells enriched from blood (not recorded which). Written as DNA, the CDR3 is TGTGCCAGCAGCACCCCAGAGGGACAGGGGTTCCTCTTC. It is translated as CASSTPEGQGFLF.